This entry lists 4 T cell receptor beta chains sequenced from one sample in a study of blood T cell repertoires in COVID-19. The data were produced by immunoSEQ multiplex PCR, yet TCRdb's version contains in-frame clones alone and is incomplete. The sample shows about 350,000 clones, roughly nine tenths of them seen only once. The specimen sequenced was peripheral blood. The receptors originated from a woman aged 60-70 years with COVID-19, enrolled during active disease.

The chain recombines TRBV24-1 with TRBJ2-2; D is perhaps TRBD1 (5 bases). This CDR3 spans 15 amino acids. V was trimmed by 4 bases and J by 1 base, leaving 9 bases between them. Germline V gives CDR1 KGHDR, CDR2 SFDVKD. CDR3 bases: TGTGCCACCAGTGACCGGACAAAGAACACCGGGGAGCTGTTTTTT. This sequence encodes CATSDRTKNTGELFF.

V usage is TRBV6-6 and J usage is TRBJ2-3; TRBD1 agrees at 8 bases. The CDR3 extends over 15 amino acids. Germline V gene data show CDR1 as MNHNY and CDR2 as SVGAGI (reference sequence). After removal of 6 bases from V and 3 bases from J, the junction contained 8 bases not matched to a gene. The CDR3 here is CASSPQGARTDTQYF. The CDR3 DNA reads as TGTGCCAGCAGCCCGCAGGGGGCCCGGACAGATACGCAGTATTTT.

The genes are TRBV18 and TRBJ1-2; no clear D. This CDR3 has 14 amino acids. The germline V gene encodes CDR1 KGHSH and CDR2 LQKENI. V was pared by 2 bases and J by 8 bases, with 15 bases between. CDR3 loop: CASSPVRDSAGYTF. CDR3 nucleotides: TGTGCCAGCTCACCAGTCAGAGACTCCGCCGGCTACACCTTC.

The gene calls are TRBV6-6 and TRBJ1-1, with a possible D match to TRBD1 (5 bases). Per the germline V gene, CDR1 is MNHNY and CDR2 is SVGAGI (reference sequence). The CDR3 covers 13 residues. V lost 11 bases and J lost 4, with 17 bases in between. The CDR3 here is CAGHVGSGTEAFF. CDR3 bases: TGTGCCGGACACGTGGGTAGTGGCACTGAAGCTTTCTTT.